This is a list of T cell receptor beta chains from one sample in a study of shared clonotypes between healthy human individuals. Sequenced by immunoSEQ multiplex PCR; TCRdb stores in-frame clones only, minus some. Seen here are over 95,000 clones, 68% observed once, and the top ten hold 24%. Sequencing was performed on memory CD8+ T cells sorted from blood. The source of these receptors is a woman in her thirties in good health. The CDR3 runs from the conserved cysteine through the conserved F or W. Fields, in order: D gene, V gene, clone size, J gene, CDR3 DNA, CDR3 protein. D genes are given only for firm matches. The size of a clone is reported for some rows only, either as once, few or many, or as a class for expanded clones.

d_gene: TRBD1
v_gene: TRBV19
abundance: .
j_gene: TRBJ2-5
CDR3nt: TGTGCCAGTAGTATTCGGAAGGACAGGGGTGAGACCCAGTACTTC
CDR3aa: CASSIRKDRGETQYF

d_gene: .
v_gene: TRBV2
abundance: .
j_gene: TRBJ1-1
CDR3nt: TGTGCCAGCAGTGTTATGTGGTTGGGGAACACTGAAGCTTTCTTT
CDR3aa: CASSVMWLGNTEAFF

d_gene: .
v_gene: TRBV6-5
abundance: .
j_gene: TRBJ1-2
CDR3nt: TGTGCCAGCAGTTACTTAGGTGGTTATGATGGCTACACCTTC
CDR3aa: CASSYLGGYDGYTF

d_gene: TRBD1
v_gene: TRBV11-3
abundance: .
j_gene: TRBJ2-1
CDR3nt: TGTGCCAGCAGCTTATATCCCGGGACAGAGAATTACAATGAGCAGTTCTTC
CDR3aa: CASSLYPGTENYNEQFF

d_gene: TRBD1
v_gene: TRBV2
abundance: .
j_gene: TRBJ2-7
CDR3nt: TGTGCCAGCAGTGAAGTCCCGGGACAGGGTTGGAGTCCCTACGAGCAGTACTTC
CDR3aa: CASSEVPGQGWSPYEQYF

d_gene: .
v_gene: TRBV27
abundance: .
j_gene: TRBJ2-7
CDR3nt: TGTGCCAGCAGTTTCGGAGGCACTAGCTTCTACGAGCAGTACTTC
CDR3aa: CASSFGGTSFYEQYF

d_gene: .
v_gene: TRBV11-2
abundance: .
j_gene: TRBJ2-7
CDR3nt: TGTGCCAGCAGCTTAGCGGACGTACACCACGAGCAGTACTTC
CDR3aa: CASSLADVHHEQYF

d_gene: TRBD1
v_gene: TRBV7-9
abundance: few
j_gene: TRBJ1-5
CDR3nt: TGTGCCAGCAGTTCCGGGGGGACAGGGATTCAGCCCCAGCATTTT
CDR3aa: CASSSGGTGIQPQHF

d_gene: .
v_gene: TRBV15
abundance: .
j_gene: TRBJ1-1
CDR3nt: TGTGCCACCAGCAGAGGTGGACAGCCCCCGAGAACTGAAGCTTTCTTT
CDR3aa: CATSRGGQPPRTEAFF

d_gene: TRBD1
v_gene: TRBV4-2
abundance: .
j_gene: TRBJ2-3
CDR3nt: TGTGCCAGCAGCCAAGAGCCGGGACAGGGGGCCGATACGCAGTATTTT
CDR3aa: CASSQEPGQGADTQYF

d_gene: TRBD1
v_gene: TRBV7-9
abundance: .
j_gene: TRBJ2-4
CDR3nt: TGTGCCAGCAACTCTAGGGGGCGCGGCATTCAGTACTTC
CDR3aa: CASNSRGRGIQYF

d_gene: TRBD2
v_gene: TRBV4-2
abundance: few
j_gene: TRBJ2-1
CDR3nt: TGTGCCAGCAGCCAAGAAAGCGGGAACTCCTACAATGAGCAGTTCTTC
CDR3aa: CASSQESGNSYNEQFF

d_gene: .
v_gene: TRBV5-6
abundance: many
j_gene: TRBJ2-3
CDR3nt: TGTGCCAGCAGCCAACGTGGGGGTGGGGGAACAGATACGCAGTATTTT
CDR3aa: CASSQRGGGGTDTQYF

d_gene: .
v_gene: TRBV5-6
abundance: .
j_gene: TRBJ1-1
CDR3nt: TGTGCCAGCAGCCGTAGCAGCGGCGCTGAAGCTTTCTTT
CDR3aa: CASSRSSGAEAFF

d_gene: TRBD1
v_gene: TRBV27
abundance: .
j_gene: TRBJ2-3
CDR3nt: TGTGCCAGCAGTTTATCGATAAGGACAGGGCGAGTAGCAGATACGCAGTATTTT
CDR3aa: CASSLSIRTGRVADTQYF

d_gene: TRBD2
v_gene: TRBV7-9
abundance: .
j_gene: TRBJ2-1
CDR3nt: TGTGCCAGCAGCTTAGGGGGGGAGGCGGGAGCCTACAATGAGCAGTTCTTC
CDR3aa: CASSLGGEAGAYNEQFF

d_gene: .
v_gene: TRBV19
abundance: .
j_gene: TRBJ2-7
CDR3nt: TGTGCCAGTAGTCCCTGGTCCCTTGACGAGCAGTACTTC
CDR3aa: CASSPWSLDEQYF

d_gene: .
v_gene: TRBV29-1
abundance: .
j_gene: TRBJ2-1
CDR3nt: TGCAGCGTCACAGGTTGGTTTTCCTCCTACAATGAGCAGTTCTTC
CDR3aa: CSVTGWFSSYNEQFF

d_gene: TRBD1
v_gene: TRBV10-3
abundance: .
j_gene: TRBJ2-3
CDR3nt: TGTGCCATCAGTGAGTCGATGGACAGGGGCCTTCTGATCACAGATACGCAGTATTTT
CDR3aa: CAISESMDRGLLITDTQYF

d_gene: .
v_gene: TRBV4-1
abundance: .
j_gene: TRBJ2-5
CDR3nt: TGCGCCAGCAGCCAAGAGGGGGCTAGCCAAGAGACCCAGTACTTC
CDR3aa: CASSQEGASQETQYF

d_gene: TRBD2
v_gene: TRBV5-4
abundance: .
j_gene: TRBJ2-7
CDR3nt: TGTGCCAGCAGCCACACTCTAGCGGGAGGTCCCGAGCAGTACTTC
CDR3aa: CASSHTLAGGPEQYF

d_gene: .
v_gene: TRBV4-2
abundance: .
j_gene: TRBJ2-7
CDR3nt: TGTGCCAGCAGCTTAGAGGGGGACACTACCTACGAGCAGTACTTC
CDR3aa: CASSLEGDTTYEQYF

d_gene: .
v_gene: TRBV7-9
abundance: .
j_gene: TRBJ2-4
CDR3nt: TGTGCCAGCAATCTGGTAGGGGAAAACATTCAGTACTTC
CDR3aa: CASNLVGENIQYF

d_gene: TRBD1
v_gene: TRBV29-1
abundance: few
j_gene: TRBJ2-7
CDR3nt: TGCAGCGTTGACCAGGGGGATTATAGGGAGCAGTACTTC
CDR3aa: CSVDQGDYREQYF

d_gene: .
v_gene: TRBV25-1
abundance: .
j_gene: TRBJ2-7
CDR3nt: TGTGCCAGCAGTGGGGTCGAGGGGCCGCTCCCGCACGAGCAGTACTTC
CDR3aa: CASSGVEGPLPHEQYF

d_gene: .
v_gene: TRBV15
abundance: few
j_gene: TRBJ1-1
CDR3nt: TGTGCCACCAGCAGAGATGAAAGACACACTGAAGCTTTCTTT
CDR3aa: CATSRDERHTEAFF

d_gene: .
v_gene: TRBV25-1
abundance: .
j_gene: TRBJ2-2
CDR3nt: TGTGCCAGCAGTGAGGCCAGGGGGGGAACCGGGGAGCTGTTTTTT
CDR3aa: CASSEARGGTGELFF

d_gene: TRBD2
v_gene: TRBV29-1
abundance: .
j_gene: TRBJ2-5
CDR3nt: TGCAGCGTTGAGGGACTATATTATCTAGAGACCCAGTACTTC
CDR3aa: CSVEGLYYLETQYF

d_gene: .
v_gene: TRBV6-4
abundance: few
j_gene: TRBJ2-3
CDR3nt: TGTGCCAGCAGTGACGGCCGGGGAGGCACAGATACGCAGTATTTT
CDR3aa: CASSDGRGGTDTQYF

d_gene: .
v_gene: TRBV14
abundance: once
j_gene: TRBJ2-7
CDR3nt: TGTGCCAGCAGCCAAGATTCAAACTCCTACGAGCAGTACTTC
CDR3aa: CASSQDSNSYEQYF

d_gene: .
v_gene: TRBV19
abundance: .
j_gene: TRBJ2-6
CDR3nt: TGTGCCAGTAGTACCGCCCAGAGACAAGTCTCTGGGGCCAACGTCCTGACTTTC
CDR3aa: CASSTAQRQVSGANVLTF

d_gene: .
v_gene: TRBV28
abundance: .
j_gene: TRBJ2-7
CDR3nt: TGTGCCAGCAGGACTGCGGGCAACGAGCAGTACTTC
CDR3aa: CASRTAGNEQYF

d_gene: .
v_gene: TRBV2
abundance: .
j_gene: TRBJ2-7
CDR3nt: TGTGCCAGCAGTGGGACTTCCCAGGGGAGGGAGCAGTACTTC
CDR3aa: CASSGTSQGREQYF

d_gene: TRBD2
v_gene: TRBV25-1
abundance: many
j_gene: TRBJ2-3
CDR3nt: TGTGCCGTCCGGGGGGGATACACAGATACGCAGTATTTT
CDR3aa: CAVRGGYTDTQYF

d_gene: TRBD2
v_gene: TRBV5-1
abundance: .
j_gene: TRBJ2-1
CDR3nt: TGCGCCAGCAGCTTTCCCCGGATACCGTCTAGCGGGATCACCTACAATGAGCAGTTCTTC
CDR3aa: CASSFPRIPSSGITYNEQFF

d_gene: TRBD1
v_gene: TRBV2
abundance: .
j_gene: TRBJ1-2
CDR3nt: TGTGCCAGCAGGCCGGGACAGGGGTACGGCTATGGCTACACCTTC
CDR3aa: CASRPGQGYGYGYTF

d_gene: TRBD2
v_gene: TRBV14
abundance: .
j_gene: TRBJ2-7
CDR3nt: TGTGCCAGCAGCCAAATCTTGCGGGAGGGCCAGAGGTACGAGCAGTACTTC
CDR3aa: CASSQILREGQRYEQYF

d_gene: TRBD2
v_gene: TRBV19
abundance: .
j_gene: TRBJ2-1
CDR3nt: TGTGCCAGTAGTATCCTAGCGGTTTCCTACAATGAGCAGTTCTTC
CDR3aa: CASSILAVSYNEQFF

d_gene: TRBD2
v_gene: TRBV11-2
abundance: few
j_gene: TRBJ2-3
CDR3nt: TGTGCCAGCAGCGCGGGACTAGCGGGAGGATATGCTAGCACAGATACGCAGTATTTT
CDR3aa: CASSAGLAGGYASTDTQYF

d_gene: .
v_gene: TRBV4-3
abundance: .
j_gene: TRBJ2-7
CDR3nt: TGCGCCAGCAGCCCTCTCAGGGGAACTACGAGGGAGCAGTACTTC
CDR3aa: CASSPLRGTTREQYF

d_gene: .
v_gene: TRBV6-5
abundance: .
j_gene: TRBJ2-3
CDR3nt: TGTGCCAGCAGGGAACAGGCCCAAGATACGCAGTATTTT
CDR3aa: CASREQAQDTQYF

d_gene: TRBD2
v_gene: TRBV20-1
abundance: .
j_gene: TRBJ2-1
CDR3nt: TGCAGTGCCACTAGCGAGGGTGAGCAGTTCTTC
CDR3aa: CSATSEGEQFF

d_gene: .
v_gene: TRBV6-1
abundance: few
j_gene: TRBJ1-4
CDR3nt: TGTGCCAGCAGTGAAGGGACAGAAGAAAAACTGTTTTTT
CDR3aa: CASSEGTEEKLFF

d_gene: TRBD1
v_gene: TRBV19
abundance: .
j_gene: TRBJ1-1
CDR3nt: TGTGCCAGTAGTATCTTCGAGACAGGGATGAACACTGAAGCTTTCTTT
CDR3aa: CASSIFETGMNTEAFF

d_gene: TRBD2
v_gene: TRBV11-1
abundance: .
j_gene: TRBJ2-1
CDR3nt: TGTGCCAGCAGCCTGGGTAGCGGGACTTATCTTGAGCAGTTCTTC
CDR3aa: CASSLGSGTYLEQFF

d_gene: .
v_gene: TRBV14
abundance: .
j_gene: TRBJ2-7
CDR3nt: TGTGCCAGCAGCCCGGGACCCCACTACGAGCAGTACTTC
CDR3aa: CASSPGPHYEQYF

d_gene: .
v_gene: TRBV5-6
abundance: .
j_gene: TRBJ2-7
CDR3nt: TGTGCCAGCAGCTTGGCTGGGTGGGAGCAGTACTTC
CDR3aa: CASSLAGWEQYF

d_gene: .
v_gene: TRBV7-8
abundance: once
j_gene: TRBJ2-7
CDR3nt: TGTGCCAGCAGCTTATATCAGTCCTCCTACGAGCAGTACTTC
CDR3aa: CASSLYQSSYEQYF

d_gene: TRBD1
v_gene: TRBV9
abundance: .
j_gene: TRBJ2-6
CDR3nt: TGTGCCAGCAGTCGTAGAGGACAGGGTGGCTCTGGGGCCAACGTCCTGACTTTC
CDR3aa: CASSRRGQGGSGANVLTF

d_gene: .
v_gene: TRBV7-9
abundance: .
j_gene: TRBJ1-5
CDR3nt: TGTGCCAGCAGCTTAGGGGTTGGCAATCAGCCCCAGCATTTT
CDR3aa: CASSLGVGNQPQHF

d_gene: .
v_gene: TRBV7-9
abundance: .
j_gene: TRBJ1-2
CDR3nt: TGTGCCAGCAGCTACCAGGACGGGGGCTACTATGGCTACACCTTC
CDR3aa: CASSYQDGGYYGYTF